The following is a TCR beta chain sequence with its context. In the original workflow: How many nucleated cells were present was estimated from reference gene primer amplification. Produced via immunoSEQ multiplex PCR; TCRdb's table is partial and in-frame only. D and trimming were read from the DNA, whereas the V and J calls and clone size are those reported in that table. This sample yields a few hundred thousand clones, of which 86% are seen a single time; 3.5% to 4.5% belongs to the top ten. This CDR3 is 13 amino acids long. V shed 10 bases and J 5 bases; nucleotides not matched to a gene: 8. From germline, CDR1 is WNHNN and CDR2 SYGVQD (reference sequence). This sample is part of a study of blood T cell repertoires in COVID-19. In the study overall: Samples taken during acute and convalescent COVID-19 were collected in the United States, Italy and Spain. T cells, B-cell-depleted T cells, or PBMCs provided the cDNA or gDNA that served as material.

The material sequenced was peripheral blood. The sequence was obtained from a man in his fifties or sixties with acute or convalescent COVID-19. V and J are TRBV10-1 and TRBJ1-1, with 9 bases lining up with TRBD1. The CDR3 spells CATSTGGRTEAFF. The CDR3 DNA sequence: TGCGCCACTTCGACAGGGGGACGGACTGAAGCTTTCTTT.